The 32 T cell receptor beta chains below were found in one sample sequenced in a study of pediatric ulcerative colitis. Sequencing was performed with immunoSEQ multiplex PCR; in TCRdb, only in-frame clones are kept and a portion is missing. Of 65,000 or so clones listed, roughly 90% are singletons. The sequenced sample was blood. The receptors stem from a boy aged 10-17 years with severe ulcerative colitis.

The chain carries TRBV29-1 and TRBJ1-5; no definite D call. CDR3 length equals 11 residues. CDR1 is SQVTM and CDR2 is ANQGSEA in the germline V gene. V gave up 8 bases and J gave up 5 bases, with 10 bases separating them. The CDR3 nucleotides are TGCAGCCCTGGGTTGGATCAGCCCCAGCATTTT. Protein: CSPGLDQPQHF.

The chain combines TRBV15 with TRBJ1-1, with a tentative D call TRBD1 (5 bases). This CDR3 is 14 amino acids long. Germline V gives CDR1 LNHNV, CDR2 YYDKDF (reference sequence). The V end was cut by 0 bases, the J end by 7 bases, with 12 bases between. The CDR3 DNA reads as TGTGCCACCAGCAGAGATAAGGGACGCGGTGAAGCTTTCTTT. Translated: CATSRDKGRGEAFF.

The rearrangement joins TRBV29-1 to TRBJ2-1, with 8 bases aligning to TRBD1. The CDR3 is 14 residues long. Looked up from germline, CDR1 is SQVTM and CDR2 is ANQGSEA. V was clipped by 3 bases and J by 10 bases; unmatched bases: 11. The CDR3 spells CSVDGQGAAWEQFF. The CDR3 nucleotides read TGCAGCGTTGACGGCCAGGGGGCCGCATGGGAGCAGTTCTTC.

This chain links TRBV7-8 with TRBJ2-7; TRBD1 matches at 10 bases. V trimming: 5 bases; J trimming: 6 bases; junction bases outside the gene matches: 13. The CDR3 is made up of 16 amino acids. The germline V gene has CDR1 SGHVS and CDR2 FQNEAQ. Here the CDR3 DNA reads TGTGCCAGCAGCCAAAGCAGGGACAGGGGCTACAGCGAGCAGTACTTC. The encoded protein is CASSQSRDRGYSEQYF.

This clone was counted a single time. The chain's CDR3 is CASSPPGVVAGATGELFF. As DNA, the CDR3 is TGTGCCAGCAGCCCACCCGGCGTAGTAGCGGGAGCCACCGGGGAGCTGTTTTTT. The chain joins TRBV11-2 to TRBJ2-2, with 9 bases that match TRBD2. The CDR3 is 18 residues long. V lost 5 bases and J lost 4; bases outside the gene matches: 14. CDR1 is SGHAT, CDR2 FQNNGV, per germline.

The chain is built from TRBV5-1 and TRBJ2-7, with D unresolved. V lost 4 bases to trimming and J lost 2 bases, with 19 bases between them. CDR1 and CDR2 from the germline V gene are SGHRS and YFSETQ. The CDR3 consists of 16 residues. In nucleotides, the CDR3 is TGCGCCAGCAGCCTGGCCCAGAAGGTTATCCCCTACGAGCAGTACTTC. It encodes CASSLAQKVIPYEQYF.

The chain has TRBV11-3 and TRBJ1-4; D ambiguous. The V end lost 2 bases, the J end lost 8 bases, and 12 bases lay between the germline ends. The germline gives CDR1 SGHNT, CDR2 YENEEA. The CDR3 contains 14 residues. The chain's CDR3 is CASSLLGNREKLFF. The CDR3 coding sequence is TGTGCCAGCAGCTTACTGGGGAATCGGGAAAAACTGTTTTTT.

V is TRBV5-4 and J is TRBJ2-4, with 7 bases fitting TRBD1. CDR3 length: 17 amino acids. CDR1 and CDR2 from the germline V gene are SGHNT and YYREEE (reference sequence). The junction had 15 bases not matched to a gene; V was cut back by 3 bases and J by 6 bases. The DNA for the CDR3 is TGTGCCAGCAGCTGGGGCGACAGGGTAAAAGGTGGAAACATTCAGTACTTC. Residues: CASSWGDRVKGGNIQYF.

In this sample, this clone turned up once. The rearrangement links TRBV7-9 to TRBJ2-7; the D gene could be TRBD1 or TRBD2 (5 bases each). V lost 5 bases and J lost 1, with 15 bases in between. Germline values: CDR1 SEHNR, CDR2 FQNEAQ (reference sequence). CDR3 size: 15 residues. CDR3 loop: CASSPPGRMSYEQYF. The CDR3 DNA reads TGTGCCAGCAGCCCCCCGGGACGGATGTCCTACGAGCAGTACTTC.

The rearrangement joins TRBV28 to TRBJ2-3; the D gene is possibly TRBD2 (6 bases). The V end lost 3 bases, the J end lost 0 bases, and 10 bases lay between the germline ends. The CDR3 length is 15 residues. From germline, CDR1 is MDHEN and CDR2 SYDVKM. For the CDR3, the DNA is TGTGCCAGCAGTTTGGGCGGGGCCAGCACAGATACGCAGTATTTT. It encodes CASSLGGASTDTQYF.

The chain recombines TRBV18 with TRBJ1-1; a weak D match, TRBD1 (5 bases). Trimming shortened V by 10 bases and J by 5 bases, and 14 bases separated the two germline ends. The CDR3 length is 12 residues. Looked up from germline, CDR1 is KGHSH and CDR2 is LQKENI. The CDR3 DNA reads TGTGCCACCACGGACATACTAACTGAAGCTTTCTTT. Translated, it gives CATTDILTEAFF.

V usage is TRBV30 and J usage is TRBJ1-2, with unresolved D. V was cut by 2 bases and J by 0 bases, with 10 bases left in between. The CDR3 sequence is 14 residues long. Per germline, CDR1 GTSNPN and CDR2 SVGIG (reference sequence). CDR3: CAWSLAITNYGYTF. DNA of the CDR3: TGTGCCTGGAGTTTGGCCATAACTAACTATGGCTACACCTTC.

This clone appeared a single time. This chain links TRBV4-1 with TRBJ1-4; D remains unclear. There are 14 residues in the CDR3. Germline V gives CDR1 MGHRA, CDR2 YSYEKL. Trimming pared 2 bases from V and 8 bases from J, leaving 12 bases between. CDR3 nucleotides: TGCGCCAGCAGCCAATTGTCTAGTGGGGAAAAACTGTTTTTT. The encoded protein is CASSQLSSGEKLFF.

The chain joins TRBV6-1 to TRBJ2-1; 10 nucleotides line up with TRBD1. The CDR3 totals 15 residues. The germline V gene has CDR1 MNHNS and CDR2 SASEGT. Trimming cost V 6 bases and J 3 bases; bases outside gene matches: 5. CDR3 loop: CASRGQGTYYNEQFF. In DNA form, the CDR3 reads TGTGCCAGCAGGGGACAGGGGACCTACTACAATGAGCAGTTCTTC.

V and J are TRBV14 and TRBJ2-1; the match to TRBD2 covers 8 bases. Per germline, CDR1 SGHDN and CDR2 FVKESK. The CDR3 is made up of 14 amino acids. The V and J ends lost 3 bases and 6 bases, in that order; junction bases with no gene match: 4. In nucleotides, the CDR3 is TGTGCCAGCAGCCAGGGGACTAGTCCCAATGAGCAGTTCTTC. Amino acids: CASSQGTSPNEQFF.

This clone was seen more than once but under ten times. This chain links TRBV4-2 with TRBJ1-5; no clear D. V lost 0 bases to trimming and J lost 5 bases, with 11 bases between them. The CDR3 is 15 amino acids. Germline assignment: CDR1 LGHNA and CDR2 YNFKEQ. The CDR3 sequence: CASSQEQRSYQPQHF. DNA of the CDR3: TGTGCCAGCAGCCAAGAACAACGATCCTATCAGCCCCAGCATTTT.

This clone was detected once. This rearrangement joins TRBV11-3 to TRBJ2-1; 11 bases line up with TRBD2. V lost 1 base, J lost 5 bases, and 4 bases stayed unmatched. Looked up from germline, CDR1 is SGHNT and CDR2 is YENEEA. This CDR3 comprises 16 residues. The CDR3 here is CASSLGTSGRNNEQFF. Written as DNA, the CDR3 is TGTGCCAGCAGCTTAGGTACTAGCGGGAGAAACAATGAGCAGTTCTTC.

The V call is TRBV5-4, the J call TRBJ2-1; D unclear. V lost 0 bases, J lost 4 bases, and 11 bases lay in between. This CDR3 spans 15 amino acids. CDR1 SGHNT and CDR2 YYREEE come from the germline V gene (reference sequence). CDR3 coding DNA: TGTGCCAGCAGCTTGGCCAACGGACCGTACAATGAGCAGTTCTTC. It encodes CASSLANGPYNEQFF.

The chain carries TRBV28 and TRBJ1-2; no clear D. The germline V gene has CDR1 MDHEN and CDR2 SYDVKM. Trimming removed 3 bases at V and 4 bases at J, with 9 bases between. CDR3 length: 13 amino acids. The CDR3 DNA follows: TGTGCCAGCAGTTTCCGGTCCGCCTATGGCTACACCTTC. This encodes CASSFRSAYGYTF.

The chain links TRBV18 to TRBJ2-5; no clear D. The ends were cut back, 1 base at V and 6 bases at J, with 12 bases in the middle. The length of the CDR3 is 14 residues. Germline-derived CDR1 and CDR2 are KGHSH and LQKENI. The CDR3 here is CASSPQAGEQTQYF. The CDR3 DNA is TGTGCCAGCTCACCACAAGCTGGAGAGCAGACCCAGTACTTC.

This chain connects TRBV5-4 to TRBJ2-3; 8 bases map to TRBD1. Germline V gene lookup returns CDR1 SGHNT and CDR2 YYREEE (reference sequence). With V trimmed by 3 bases and J by 8 bases, 5 bases remained unmatched. The CDR3 extends over 13 amino acids. The CDR3 region has the DNA TGTGCCAGCAGCTCTCCGGACAGGGCTACGCAGTATTTT. It codes for CASSSPDRATQYF. Full variable domain (remainder filled in from reference TRBV5-4 and TRBJ2-3): ETGVTQSPTHLIKTRGQQVTLRCSSQSGHNTVSWYQQALGQGPQFIFQYYREEENGRGNFPPRFSGLQFPNYSSELNVNALELDDSALYLCASSSPDRATQYFGPGTRLTVL.

This rearrangement joins TRBV19 to TRBJ1-2; 9 bases align to TRBD1. Looked up from germline, CDR1 is LNHDA and CDR2 is SQIVND (reference sequence). The CDR3 runs 14 residues. V shed 6 bases, J shed 4 bases, and the junction held 6 bases outside the gene matches. The CDR3 loop is CASRRDRVGYGYTF. CDR3 nucleotide sequence: TGTGCCAGTAGACGGGACAGGGTAGGCTATGGCTACACCTTC.

This clone appeared once. The rearrangement links TRBV27 to TRBJ2-1, with 8 bases fitting TRBD1. Germline CDR1 MNHEY, CDR2 SMNVEV (reference sequence). This CDR3 has 16 residues. The V gene end was trimmed by 1 base and the J gene end by 5 bases; junction bases not matched to a gene: 7. The CDR3 nucleotides read TGTGCCAGCAGTTTATTGGGCCAGGGGGCAGACAATGAGCAGTTCTTC. Translated: CASSLLGQGADNEQFF.

The chain has TRBV30 and TRBJ2-1; TRBD1 matches 12 bases. Per germline, CDR1 GTSNPN and CDR2 SVGIG (reference sequence). The junction had 6 bases not matched to a gene; V was cut back by 3 bases and J by 9 bases. The CDR3 contains 14 residues. The CDR3 loop reads CAWRGQGARGEQFF. The CDR3 DNA reads TGTGCCTGGAGGGGACAGGGGGCGCGTGGTGAGCAGTTCTTC.

J is TRBJ2-2 and V is TRBV10-3, with D perhaps TRBD1 (5 bases). CDR1 and CDR2 (germline): ENHRY, SYGVKD. V lost 5 bases to trimming and J lost 5 bases, with 12 bases between them. The CDR3 has 14 amino acids. The CDR3 region has the DNA TGTGCCATCAGTCCCAGGGTTGAGACCGGGGAGCTGTTTTTT. This translates into CAISPRVETGELFF.

The chain carries TRBV5-6 and TRBJ2-7; unclear D gene. The CDR3 loop spans 13 amino acids. V lost 4 bases, J lost 4 bases, and 12 bases lay in between. From germline, CDR1 is SGHDT and CDR2 YYEEEE. The CDR3 sequence: CASSSLDTYEQYF. In DNA form, the CDR3 reads TGTGCCAGCAGCAGCCTTGATACTTACGAGCAGTACTTC.

The chain has TRBV5-1 and TRBJ1-4; 7 bases are shared with TRBD1. The V segment lost 0 bases and the J segment 8 bases; nucleotides outside the gene matches: 4. This CDR3 is 14 amino acids long. The germline V gene has CDR1 SGHRS and CDR2 YFSETQ. This chain's CDR3 is CASSLEGQPEKLFF. CDR3 nucleotide sequence: TGCGCCAGCAGCTTGGAGGGACAGCCCGAAAAACTGTTTTTT.

The J gene is TRBJ1-3, the V gene TRBV6-5; no clear D. CDR1 is MNHEY, CDR2 SVGAGI, per germline. The CDR3 is made up of 16 amino acids. The germline V and J ends were trimmed by 0 bases and 0 bases, with 9 bases remaining between them. The CDR3 reads CASSYSAPLSGNTIYF. CDR3 sequence (DNA): TGTGCCAGCAGTTACTCGGCTCCGCTCTCTGGAAACACCATATATTTT.

This clone appeared a few times. V and J are TRBV19 and TRBJ1-5; no firm D call. This CDR3 has 15 residues. The germline V and J ends were trimmed by 5 bases and 0 bases, with 11 bases remaining between them. Germline loops: CDR1 LNHDA, CDR2 SQIVND (reference sequence). The CDR3 sequence is CASSSRDSSNQPQHF. In DNA form, the CDR3 reads TGTGCCAGTAGTTCACGGGATTCTAGCAATCAGCCCCAGCATTTT.

The chain links TRBV7-9 to TRBJ1-3; D remains ambiguous. CDR3 size: 12 residues. V was pared by 0 bases and J by 8 bases, with 5 bases between. Per germline, CDR1 SEHNR and CDR2 FQNEAQ (reference sequence). The CDR3 protein is CASSLAEDTIYF. The CDR3 DNA reads as TGTGCCAGCAGCTTAGCCGAAGACACCATATATTTT.

The chain carries TRBV19 and TRBJ2-7; the D is unclear. V shed 1 base and J shed 6 bases, with 7 bases lying between them. This CDR3 has 12 residues. Germline V CDR1 and CDR2: LNHDA, SQIVND (reference sequence). In DNA form, the CDR3 reads TGTGCCAGTAGTATAGCCGCCTCCGAGCAGTACTTC. This encodes CASSIAASEQYF.

In this sample, this clone turned up a few times. This chain uses TRBV6-1 with TRBJ2-6; D remains unclear. This CDR3 is 15 amino acids long. Trimming took 2 bases from V and 0 from J, leaving 5 bases between them. Germline V gene data show CDR1 as MNHNS and CDR2 as SASEGT. The CDR3: CASSERSSGANVLTF. The CDR3 DNA reads TGTGCCAGCAGTGAAAGGAGCTCTGGGGCCAACGTCCTGACTTTC.